The 6 T cell receptor beta chains presented below share a single source sample, sequenced in a study of graft-versus-host responses after intestinal transplantation. TCRdb's copy holds only in-frame clones and misses some; the assay was immunoSEQ multiplex PCR. The repertoire holds 40,000 to 55,000 clones, with around 84% as singletons. These receptors have no identified antigens. Here the sequenced sample was unstimulated CD4+ T cells sorted from spleen or lymph node cells, taken before transplant. Every receptor here comes from a human donor who was the organ donor for an intestinal transplant.

The chain couples TRBV5-4 to TRBJ2-3; TRBD2 is a possible D gene (6 bases). Trimming stripped 2 bases from V and 10 bases from J, with 23 bases between. The length of the CDR3 is 16 residues. Germline CDR1 and CDR2: SGHNT and YYREEE (reference sequence). CDR3 DNA sequence: TGTGCCAGCAGCTTACCGGGACCTATGGGACTCAGTGCGCAGTATTTT. Encoded protein: CASSLPGPMGLSAQYF.

The V gene is TRBV6-5, the J gene TRBJ2-5, with 10 bases matching TRBD2. With 6 bases clipped from V and 11 bases from J, the junction kept 9 bases outside the gene matches. This CDR3 is built from 13 residues. The germline V gene has CDR1 MNHEY and CDR2 SVGAGI. The CDR3 coding sequence is TGTGCCAGCAGAGAGAGCGGGGGGGGAGAGCAGTACTTC. Protein sequence: CASRESGGGEQYF.

CDR3: CASSLGTGELNTEAFF. Written as DNA, the CDR3 is TGCGCCAGCAGCTTGGGGACAGGGGAGTTGAACACTGAAGCTTTCTTT. The chain links TRBV5-1 to TRBJ1-1; 9 bases agree with TRBD1. Germline CDR1 and CDR2: SGHRS and YFSETQ. CDR3 length: 16 amino acids. V gave up 0 bases and J gave up 0 bases; unmatched junction bases: 3.

This clone was seen a handful of times. The genes are TRBV7-2 and TRBJ1-2; 10 positions agree with TRBD1. CDR3 length: 15 amino acids. The germline V gene has CDR1 SGHTA and CDR2 FQGNSA. The ends lost 1 base at V and 11 bases at J; junction bases unmatched: 10. This CDR3 reads CASSLEGTGVAHYTF. Written as DNA, the CDR3 is TGTGCCAGCAGCTTAGAGGGGACAGGGGTAGCTCATTACACCTTC.

The V call is TRBV4-1, the J call TRBJ2-3; 9 bases are a match to TRBD2. Unmatched junction bases numbered 5, after V lost 1 base and J lost 0 bases. Germline values: CDR1 MGHRA, CDR2 YSYEKL. The CDR3 sequence is 17 residues long. This CDR3 is CASSQGSGGFSTDTQYF. In DNA form, the CDR3 reads TGCGCCAGCAGCCAAGGTAGCGGGGGCTTTAGCACAGATACGCAGTATTTT.

The gene calls are TRBV10-1 and TRBJ2-5; D may be TRBD2 (6 bases). This CDR3 region has 11 residues. Looked up from germline, CDR1 is WNHNN and CDR2 is SYGVQD (reference sequence). The V end was cut by 4 bases, the J end by 11 bases, with 11 bases between. The CDR3 DNA reads as TGCGCCAGCAGTGGTCCGGGAGAGCAGTACTTC. As protein: CASSGPGEQYF.